The clone carrying this T cell receptor beta chain has only a few counts. What it binds is unknown. The data belong to a study of identical twins. Study-level points and caveats: Reduced insertions were recorded for abundant cord blood beta clonotypes, with no such pattern in memory repertoires.

Germline CDR1 SGHAT, CDR2 FQDESV (reference sequence). Trimming cost V 2 bases and J 3 bases; bases outside gene matches: 5. The CDR3 is made up of 16 amino acids. MiXCR was run by TCRdb on the 5' RACE reads, yielding one entry per CDR3 protein. Found here are hundreds of thousands of distinct CDR3 sequences, about 22% of them singletons; the top ten hold approximately 0.49%. These data also formed part of another study, on yellow fever vaccine responses in identical twins.

The sequence came from a woman in her late teens or twenties in good health. The material sequenced was CD4+ T cells sorted from blood. V is TRBV11-1 and J is TRBJ2-1, with TRBD1 identical over 9 bases. CDR3 loop: CASSLLGTGHYNEQFF. Here the CDR3 DNA reads TGTGCCAGCAGCTTACTCGGGACAGGGCACTACAATGAGCAGTTCTTC. Combining the CDR3 with reference TRBV11-1 and TRBJ2-1 gives the whole variable domain EAEVAQSPRYKITEKSQAVAFWCDPISGHATLYWYRQILGQGPELLVQFQDESVVDDSQLPKDRFSAERLKGVDSTLKIQPAELGDSAMYLCASSLLGTGHYNEQFFGPGTRLTVL.